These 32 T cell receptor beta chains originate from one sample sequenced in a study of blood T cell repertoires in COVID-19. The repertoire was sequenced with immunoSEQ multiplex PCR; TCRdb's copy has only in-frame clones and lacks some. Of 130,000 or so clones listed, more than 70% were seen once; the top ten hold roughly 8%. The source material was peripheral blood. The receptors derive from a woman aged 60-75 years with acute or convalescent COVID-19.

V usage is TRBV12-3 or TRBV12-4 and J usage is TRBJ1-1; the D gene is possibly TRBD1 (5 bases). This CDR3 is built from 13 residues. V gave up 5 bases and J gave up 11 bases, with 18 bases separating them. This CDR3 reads CASSPRGVLMAFF. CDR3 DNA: TGTGCCAGCAGTCCCCGGGGGGTACTGATGGCTTTCTTT.

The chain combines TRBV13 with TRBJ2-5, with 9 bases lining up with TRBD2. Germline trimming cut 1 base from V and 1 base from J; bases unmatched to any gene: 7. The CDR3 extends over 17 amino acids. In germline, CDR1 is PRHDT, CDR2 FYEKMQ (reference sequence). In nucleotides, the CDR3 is TGTGCCAGCAGCTTAGCGGTCGGCGGGGGGGCCCAAGAGACCCAGTACTTC. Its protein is CASSLAVGGGAQETQYF.

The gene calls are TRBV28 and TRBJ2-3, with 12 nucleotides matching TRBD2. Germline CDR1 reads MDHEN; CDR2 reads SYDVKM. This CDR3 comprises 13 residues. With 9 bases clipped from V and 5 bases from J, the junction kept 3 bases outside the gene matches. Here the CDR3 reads CASGLAGRDTQYF. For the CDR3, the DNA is TGTGCCAGTGGACTAGCGGGGCGAGATACGCAGTATTTT.

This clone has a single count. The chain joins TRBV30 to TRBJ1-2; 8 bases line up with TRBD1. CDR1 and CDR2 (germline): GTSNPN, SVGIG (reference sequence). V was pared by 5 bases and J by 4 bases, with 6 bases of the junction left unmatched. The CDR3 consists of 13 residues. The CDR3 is CAWDFQGAYGYTF. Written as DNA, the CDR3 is TGTGCCTGGGACTTTCAGGGGGCCTATGGCTACACCTTC.

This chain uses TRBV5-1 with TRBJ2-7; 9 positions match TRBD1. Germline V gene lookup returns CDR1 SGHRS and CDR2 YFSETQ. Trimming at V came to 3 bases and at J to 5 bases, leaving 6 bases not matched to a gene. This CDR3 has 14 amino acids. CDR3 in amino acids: CASSYWTGEDEQYF. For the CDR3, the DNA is TGCGCCAGCAGCTATTGGACAGGGGAGGACGAGCAGTACTTC.

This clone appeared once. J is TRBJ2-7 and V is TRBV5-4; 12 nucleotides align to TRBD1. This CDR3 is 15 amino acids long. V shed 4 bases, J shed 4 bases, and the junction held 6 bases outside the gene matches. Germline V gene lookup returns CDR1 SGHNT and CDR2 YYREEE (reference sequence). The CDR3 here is CASSNPGQGAYEQYF. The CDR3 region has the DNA TGTGCCAGCAGCAACCCGGGACAGGGGGCGTACGAGCAGTACTTC.

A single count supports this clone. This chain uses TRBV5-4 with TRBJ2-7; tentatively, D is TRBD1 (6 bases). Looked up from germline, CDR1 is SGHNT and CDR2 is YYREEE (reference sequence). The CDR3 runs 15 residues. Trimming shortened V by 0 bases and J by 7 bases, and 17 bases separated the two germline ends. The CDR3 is CASSLGRTDAWEQYF. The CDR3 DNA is TGTGCCAGCAGCTTGGGACGGACAGACGCGTGGGAGCAGTACTTC.

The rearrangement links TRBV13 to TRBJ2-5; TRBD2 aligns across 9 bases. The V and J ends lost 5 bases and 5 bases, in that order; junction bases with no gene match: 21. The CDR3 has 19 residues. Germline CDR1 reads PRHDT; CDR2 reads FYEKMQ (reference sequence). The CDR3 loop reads CASSPPGLTSGGGGETQYF. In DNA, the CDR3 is TGTGCCAGCAGCCCCCCCGGGCTGACTAGCGGAGGGGGTGGTGAGACCCAGTACTTC.

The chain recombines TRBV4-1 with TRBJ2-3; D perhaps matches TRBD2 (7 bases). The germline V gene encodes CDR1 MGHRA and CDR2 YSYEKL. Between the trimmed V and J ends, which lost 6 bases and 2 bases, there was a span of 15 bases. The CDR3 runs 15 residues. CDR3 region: CASSRRRGATDTQYF. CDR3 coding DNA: TGCGCCAGCAGTCGTCGTCGGGGGGCCACAGATACGCAGTATTTT.

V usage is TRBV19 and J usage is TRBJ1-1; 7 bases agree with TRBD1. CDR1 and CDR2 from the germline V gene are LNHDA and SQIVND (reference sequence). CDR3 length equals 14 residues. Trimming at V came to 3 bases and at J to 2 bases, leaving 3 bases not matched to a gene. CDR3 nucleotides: TGTGCCAGTAGTATCGACAGGGACAACACTGAAGCTTTCTTT. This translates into CASSIDRDNTEAFF.

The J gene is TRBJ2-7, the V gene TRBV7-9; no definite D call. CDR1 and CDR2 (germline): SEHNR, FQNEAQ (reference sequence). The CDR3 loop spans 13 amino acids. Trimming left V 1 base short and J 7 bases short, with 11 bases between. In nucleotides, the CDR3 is TGTGCCAGCAGCTTAGTACAGTTAGGAGAGCAGTACTTC. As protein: CASSLVQLGEQYF.

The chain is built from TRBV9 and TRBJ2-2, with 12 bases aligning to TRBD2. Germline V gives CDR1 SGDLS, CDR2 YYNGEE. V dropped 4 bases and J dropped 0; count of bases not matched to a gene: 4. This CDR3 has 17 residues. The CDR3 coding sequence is TGTGCCAGCAGCTTCCCTAGCGGGGGGGCGAACACCGGGGAGCTGTTTTTT. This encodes CASSFPSGGANTGELFF.

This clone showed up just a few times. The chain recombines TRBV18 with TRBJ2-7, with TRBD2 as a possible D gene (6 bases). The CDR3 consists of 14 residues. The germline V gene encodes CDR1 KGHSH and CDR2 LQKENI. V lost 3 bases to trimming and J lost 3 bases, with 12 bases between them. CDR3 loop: CASSPGTFNYEQYF. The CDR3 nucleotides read TGTGCCAGCTCACCCGGGACTTTTAACTACGAGCAGTACTTC.

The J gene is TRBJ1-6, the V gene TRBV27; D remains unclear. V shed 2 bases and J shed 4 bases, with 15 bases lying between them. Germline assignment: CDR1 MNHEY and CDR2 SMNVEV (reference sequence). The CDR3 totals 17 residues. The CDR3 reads CASSLKRGQRYNSPLHF. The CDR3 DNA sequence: TGTGCCAGCAGTTTAAAGCGCGGGCAGAGATATAATTCACCCCTCCACTTT.

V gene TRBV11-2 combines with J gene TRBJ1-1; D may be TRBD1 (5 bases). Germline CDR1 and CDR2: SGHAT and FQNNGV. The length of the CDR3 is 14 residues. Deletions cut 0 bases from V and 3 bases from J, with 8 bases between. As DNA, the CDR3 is TGTGCCAGCAGCTTAGAAGACAGATACACTGAAGCTTTCTTT. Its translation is CASSLEDRYTEAFF.

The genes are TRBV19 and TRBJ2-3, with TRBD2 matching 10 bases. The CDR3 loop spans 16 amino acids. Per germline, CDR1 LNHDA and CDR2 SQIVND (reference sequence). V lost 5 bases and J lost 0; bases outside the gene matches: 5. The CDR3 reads CASSYASGGSTDTQYF. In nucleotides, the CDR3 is TGTGCCAGTAGTTATGCTAGCGGGGGAAGCACAGATACGCAGTATTTT. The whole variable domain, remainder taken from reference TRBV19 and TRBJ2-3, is DGGITQSPKYLFRKEGQNVTLSCEQNLNHDAMYWYRQDPGQGLRLIYYSQIVNDFQKGDIAEGYSVSREKKESFPLTVTSAQKNPTAFYLCASSYASGGSTDTQYFGPGTRLTVL.

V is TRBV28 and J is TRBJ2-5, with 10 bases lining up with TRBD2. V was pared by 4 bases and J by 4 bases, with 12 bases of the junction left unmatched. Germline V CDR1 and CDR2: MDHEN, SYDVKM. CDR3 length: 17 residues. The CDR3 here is CASSSSGGALRSETQYF. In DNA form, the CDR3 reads TGTGCCAGCAGTTCCAGCGGGGGGGCATTAAGGTCAGAGACCCAGTACTTC.

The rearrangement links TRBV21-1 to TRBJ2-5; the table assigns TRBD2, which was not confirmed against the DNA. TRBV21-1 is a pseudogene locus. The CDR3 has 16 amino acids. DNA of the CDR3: TGTGCCAGCAGCAGTGCAACGTGCGGGGGAGGGGAGACCCAGTACTTC. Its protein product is CASSSATCGGGETQYF.

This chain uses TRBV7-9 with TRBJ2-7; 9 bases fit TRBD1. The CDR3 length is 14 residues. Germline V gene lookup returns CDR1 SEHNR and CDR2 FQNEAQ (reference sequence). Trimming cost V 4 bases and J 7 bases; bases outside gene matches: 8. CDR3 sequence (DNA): TGTGCCAGCAGCTCCTGGGACAGGGTCTGGGAGCAGTACTTC. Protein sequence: CASSSWDRVWEQYF.

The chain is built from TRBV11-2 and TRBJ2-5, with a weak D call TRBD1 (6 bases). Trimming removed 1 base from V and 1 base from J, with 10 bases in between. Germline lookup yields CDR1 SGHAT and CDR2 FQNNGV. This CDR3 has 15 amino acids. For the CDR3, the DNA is TGTGCCAGCAGCTTAGCGGCCAGGGGCCAAGAGACCCAGTACTTC. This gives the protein CASSLAARGQETQYF.

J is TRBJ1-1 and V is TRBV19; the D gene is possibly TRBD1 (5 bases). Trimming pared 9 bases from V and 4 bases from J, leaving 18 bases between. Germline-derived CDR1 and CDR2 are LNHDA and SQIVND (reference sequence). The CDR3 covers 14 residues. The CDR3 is CASQYRGGATEAFF. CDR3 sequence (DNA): TGTGCCAGCCAGTATAGAGGAGGGGCCACTGAAGCTTTCTTT. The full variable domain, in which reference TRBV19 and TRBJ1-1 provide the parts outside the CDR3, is DGGITQSPKYLFRKEGQNVTLSCEQNLNHDAMYWYRQDPGQGLRLIYYSQIVNDFQKGDIAEGYSVSREKKESFPLTVTSAQKNPTAFYLCASQYRGGATEAFFGQGTRLTVV.

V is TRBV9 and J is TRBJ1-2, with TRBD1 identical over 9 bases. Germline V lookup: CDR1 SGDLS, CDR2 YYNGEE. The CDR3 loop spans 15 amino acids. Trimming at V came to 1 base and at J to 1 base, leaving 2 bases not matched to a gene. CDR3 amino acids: CASSVWDRDNYGYTF. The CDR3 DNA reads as TGTGCCAGCAGCGTATGGGACAGGGATAACTATGGCTACACCTTC.

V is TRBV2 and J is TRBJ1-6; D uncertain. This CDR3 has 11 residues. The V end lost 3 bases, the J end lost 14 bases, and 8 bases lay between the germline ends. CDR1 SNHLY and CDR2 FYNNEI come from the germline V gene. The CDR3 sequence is CASSDGITLHF. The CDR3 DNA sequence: TGTGCCAGCAGTGACGGTATCACCCTCCACTTT.

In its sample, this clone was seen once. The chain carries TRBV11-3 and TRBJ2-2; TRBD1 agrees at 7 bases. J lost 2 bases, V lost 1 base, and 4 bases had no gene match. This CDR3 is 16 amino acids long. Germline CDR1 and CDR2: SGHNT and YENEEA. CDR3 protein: CASSLGLGGNTGELFF. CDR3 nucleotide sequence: TGTGCCAGCAGCTTAGGTCTAGGGGGCAACACCGGGGAGCTGTTTTTT.

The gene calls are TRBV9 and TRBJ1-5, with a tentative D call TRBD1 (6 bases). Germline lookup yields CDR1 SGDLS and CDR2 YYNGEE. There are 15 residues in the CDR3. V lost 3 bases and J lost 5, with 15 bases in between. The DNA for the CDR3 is TGTGCCAGCAGCGCACGGGGACAACCCTATCAGCCCCAGCATTTT. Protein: CASSARGQPYQPQHF.

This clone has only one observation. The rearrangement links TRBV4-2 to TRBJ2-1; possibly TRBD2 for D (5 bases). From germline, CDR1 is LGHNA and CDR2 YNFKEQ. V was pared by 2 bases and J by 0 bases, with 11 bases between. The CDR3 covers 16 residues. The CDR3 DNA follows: TGTGCCAGCAGCCAAAACCGGGCGGGCTCCTACAATGAGCAGTTCTTC. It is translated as CASSQNRAGSYNEQFF.

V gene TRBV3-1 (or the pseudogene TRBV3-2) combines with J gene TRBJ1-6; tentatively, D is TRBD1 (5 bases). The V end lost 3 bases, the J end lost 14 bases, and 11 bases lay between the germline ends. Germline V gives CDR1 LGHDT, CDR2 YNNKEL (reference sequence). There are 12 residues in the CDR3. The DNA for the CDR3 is TGTGCCAGCAGCCAGGCGGGGACGTCCCTCCACTTT. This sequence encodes CASSQAGTSLHF.

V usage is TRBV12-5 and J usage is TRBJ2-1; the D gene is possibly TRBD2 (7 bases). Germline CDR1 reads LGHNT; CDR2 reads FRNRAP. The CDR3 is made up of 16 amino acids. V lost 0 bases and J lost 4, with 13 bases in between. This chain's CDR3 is CASGLVLGGPYNEQFF. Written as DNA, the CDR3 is TGTGCTAGTGGTTTGGTATTGGGGGGGCCATACAATGAGCAGTTCTTC.

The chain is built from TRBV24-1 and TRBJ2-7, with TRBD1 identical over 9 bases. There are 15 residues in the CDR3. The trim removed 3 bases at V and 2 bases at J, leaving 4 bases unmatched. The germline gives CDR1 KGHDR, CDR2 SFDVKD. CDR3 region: CATSDPGQGAYEQYF. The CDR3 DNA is TGTGCCACCAGTGATCCGGGACAGGGAGCCTACGAGCAGTACTTC.

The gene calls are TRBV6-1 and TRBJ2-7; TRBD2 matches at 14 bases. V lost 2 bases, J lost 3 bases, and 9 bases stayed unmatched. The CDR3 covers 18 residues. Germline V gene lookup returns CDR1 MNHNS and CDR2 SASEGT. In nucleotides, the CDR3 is TGTGCCAGCAGTGAACCTCCTCCGGGACTAGCGGGGGACTACGAGCAGTACTTC. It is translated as CASSEPPPGLAGDYEQYF.

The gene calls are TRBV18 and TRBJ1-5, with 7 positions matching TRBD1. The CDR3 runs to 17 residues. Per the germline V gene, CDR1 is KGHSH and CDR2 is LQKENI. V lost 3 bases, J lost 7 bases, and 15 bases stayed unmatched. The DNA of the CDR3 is TGTGCCAGCTCACCGAATAGTATGAGGGGGCAGGGACAGCCCCAGCATTTT. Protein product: CASSPNSMRGQGQPQHF.

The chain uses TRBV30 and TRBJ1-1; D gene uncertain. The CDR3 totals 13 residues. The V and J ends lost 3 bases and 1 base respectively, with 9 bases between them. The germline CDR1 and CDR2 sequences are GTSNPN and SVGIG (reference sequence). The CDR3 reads CAWRTWANTEAFF. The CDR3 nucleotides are TGTGCCTGGAGAACTTGGGCGAACACTGAAGCTTTCTTT.